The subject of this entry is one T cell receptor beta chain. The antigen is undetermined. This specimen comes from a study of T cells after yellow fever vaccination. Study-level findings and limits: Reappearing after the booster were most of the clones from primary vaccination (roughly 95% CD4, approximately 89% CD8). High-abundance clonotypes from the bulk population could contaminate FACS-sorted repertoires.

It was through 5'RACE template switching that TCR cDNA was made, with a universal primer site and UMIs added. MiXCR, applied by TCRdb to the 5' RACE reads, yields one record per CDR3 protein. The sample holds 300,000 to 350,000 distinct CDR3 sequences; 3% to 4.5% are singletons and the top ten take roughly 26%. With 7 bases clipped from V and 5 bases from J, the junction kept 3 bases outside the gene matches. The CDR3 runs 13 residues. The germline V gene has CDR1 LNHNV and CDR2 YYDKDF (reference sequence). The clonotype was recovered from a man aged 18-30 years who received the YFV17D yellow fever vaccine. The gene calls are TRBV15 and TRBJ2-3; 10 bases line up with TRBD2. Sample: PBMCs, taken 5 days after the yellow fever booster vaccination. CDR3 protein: CATTGLAQDTQYF. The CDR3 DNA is TGTGCCACCACGGGACTAGCGCAAGATACGCAGTATTTT.